This T cell receptor beta chain derives from a study of shared clonotypes between healthy human individuals. At the level of the study: Three plates were used per donor for CD4 naive, three for CD4 memory, two for CD8 naive and one for CD8 memory.

General study findings and limits: Relative to memory subsets, naive subsets generally showed larger estimated richness. Non-shared clonotypes had lower generation probabilities than those shared by all four donors.

The sorted-subset replicate PCRs were given approximately 190 ng DNA, which is roughly 30,000 T cell genomes. Sequencing used immunoSEQ multiplex PCR; TCRdb keeps in-frame clones, though not all of them. The profile shows over a million clones, 65% to 75% of them singletons. For this clone: Its antigen is not known. An end of the junction differs from the germline gene, which may be a read error.

Germline values: CDR1 LNHDA, CDR2 SQIVND (reference sequence). The CDR3 sequence is 15 residues long. Sequenced material: memory CD4+ T cells sorted from blood. Specified subset: CD45RA-negative fraction. The clonotype was recovered from a man aged 18 to 30 in good health. The rearrangement links TRBV19 to TRBJ2-3; 8 bases agree with TRBD1. DNA for the CDR3: TGTGCCAGTAGTATCGGACAGGGTAGATCAGACACGCAGTATTTT. It yields the protein CASSIGQGRSDTQYF.